This is a list of T cell receptor beta chains from one sample in a study of blood T cells in healthy people across ages. In TCRdb, the 5' RACE reads were re-called with MiXCR into one record per CDR3 protein. The table shows about 650,000 distinct CDR3 sequences, with approximately 52% occurring only once. The sample taken for sequencing was blood. Receptors were obtained from a woman older than 75 in good health. CDR3s include the opening cysteine and the closing phenylalanine or tryptophan.

CDR3aa: CASSEGERFFNYGYTF
j_gene: TRBJ1-2
v_gene: TRBV6-1

CDR3aa: CATSRVRGGVYGYTF
j_gene: TRBJ1-2
v_gene: TRBV15

CDR3aa: CASSPSLALSTDTQYF
j_gene: TRBJ2-3
v_gene: TRBV18

CDR3aa: CASSLAAASYEQYF
j_gene: TRBJ2-7
v_gene: TRBV7-9

CDR3aa: CSGSRLETQYF
j_gene: TRBJ2-5
v_gene: TRBV29-1

CDR3aa: CSAGSGPGNEQYF
j_gene: -
v_gene: TRBV29-1

CDR3aa: CASSPPPHPRGEGSPYEQYF
j_gene: TRBJ2-7
v_gene: TRBV25-1

CDR3aa: CASSGDRLSSPLHF
j_gene: TRBJ1-6
v_gene: TRBV9

CDR3aa: CASSPGGANYGYTF
j_gene: TRBJ1-2
v_gene: TRBV28

CDR3aa: CASSFEVNQPQHF
j_gene: TRBJ1-5
v_gene: TRBV12-3/TRBV12-4

CDR3aa: CSARARAYGYTF
j_gene: TRBJ1-2
v_gene: TRBV20-1

CDR3aa: CASSYSLSGSYNEQFF
j_gene: TRBJ2-1
v_gene: TRBV6-2/TRBV6-3

CDR3aa: CASGLGSGRTNEQYF
j_gene: TRBJ2-5
v_gene: TRBV12-5

CDR3aa: CASSQGRQETQYF
j_gene: -
v_gene: TRBV11-2

CDR3aa: CASSYHQLAGGFKNIQYF
j_gene: TRBJ2-4
v_gene: TRBV6-2/TRBV6-3

CDR3aa: CASSYSRPERTYEQYF
j_gene: TRBJ2-7
v_gene: TRBV6-5

CDR3aa: CASSKEQGAWAQHF
j_gene: TRBJ1-5
v_gene: TRBV4-2

CDR3aa: CASSPTDRHEKLFF
j_gene: TRBJ1-4
v_gene: TRBV27

CDR3aa: CGATFTSGSTMETQFF
j_gene: TRBJ2-1
v_gene: TRBV20-1

CDR3aa: CASSYGTGHEQFF
j_gene: TRBJ2-1
v_gene: TRBV3-1

CDR3aa: CASSQGTAWDTEAFF
j_gene: TRBJ1-1
v_gene: TRBV4-3

CDR3aa: CASSSTRLNSPLHF
j_gene: TRBJ1-6
v_gene: TRBV12-3/TRBV12-4

CDR3aa: CASSQVVLAGGLGANVLTF
j_gene: TRBJ2-6
v_gene: TRBV4-1

CDR3aa: CSARSGALDEQYF
j_gene: TRBJ2-7
v_gene: TRBV20-1

CDR3aa: CASSLGARYEQFF
j_gene: TRBJ2-1
v_gene: TRBV18

CDR3aa: CAWSLIPNEQFF
j_gene: TRBJ2-1
v_gene: TRBV30

CDR3aa: CASSFEYRVVSNEQFF
j_gene: TRBJ2-1
v_gene: TRBV12-3/TRBV12-4

CDR3aa: CSVAQENYGYTF
j_gene: TRBJ1-2
v_gene: TRBV29-1

CDR3aa: CASSGGLTAFF
j_gene: TRBJ1-1
v_gene: TRBV5-1

CDR3aa: CSVARASYGYTF
j_gene: TRBJ1-2
v_gene: TRBV29-1

CDR3aa: CASSPHGGNQLQHF
j_gene: TRBJ1-5
v_gene: TRBV27

CDR3aa: CTSCFDATSGGPESTDTRYF
j_gene: TRBJ2-3
v_gene: TRBV28

CDR3aa: CTSSLIRELWVCAHLDGYTF
j_gene: TRBJ1-2
v_gene: TRBV7-3

CDR3aa: CASSLGPTQPAFLTGELFF
j_gene: TRBJ2-2
v_gene: TRBV7-2

CDR3aa: CASTPSGGTYEQYF
j_gene: TRBJ2-7
v_gene: TRBV5-4

CDR3aa: CASSSGDGADTQYF
j_gene: TRBJ2-3
v_gene: TRBV12-3/TRBV12-4

CDR3aa: CASSPGGGNYNEQFF
j_gene: TRBJ2-1
v_gene: TRBV5-1

CDR3aa: CASSYAGGIADTQYF
j_gene: TRBJ2-3
v_gene: TRBV6-5

CDR3aa: CASSLRLAGGNIQYF
j_gene: TRBJ2-4
v_gene: TRBV7-2

CDR3aa: CASSQAPGQVSSGCTF
j_gene: TRBJ1-2
v_gene: TRBV4-1

CDR3aa: CASSPVRRPYNEQYF
j_gene: -
v_gene: TRBV7-2

CDR3aa: CASSQGLGNEQFF
j_gene: TRBJ2-1
v_gene: TRBV14

CDR3aa: CASSVRDRLTDTQYF
j_gene: TRBJ2-3
v_gene: TRBV9

CDR3aa: CVSSLLLKGPEQYF
j_gene: TRBJ2-7
v_gene: TRBV12-3/TRBV12-4

CDR3aa: CSVYKPLYNEQYF
j_gene: TRBJ2-7
v_gene: TRBV29-1

CDR3aa: CASSYSGPSRNEQFF
j_gene: TRBJ2-1
v_gene: TRBV6-5

CDR3aa: CATSRARQNNEQFF
j_gene: TRBJ2-1
v_gene: TRBV15

CDR3aa: CASSLDSPGLGYEQYF
j_gene: TRBJ2-7
v_gene: TRBV27

CDR3aa: CASSPRWASGRNELFF
j_gene: TRBJ2-1
v_gene: TRBV9

CDR3aa: CSAPRRLADNNEQFF
j_gene: TRBJ2-1
v_gene: TRBV20-1

CDR3aa: CASKQGVSDGYTF
j_gene: TRBJ1-2
v_gene: TRBV25-1

CDR3aa: CAISDTTDQETQYF
j_gene: -
v_gene: TRBV10-3

CDR3aa: CASSPVTSYEQFF
j_gene: TRBJ2-1
v_gene: TRBV5-1

CDR3aa: CSAPKMGSPLHF
j_gene: TRBJ1-6
v_gene: TRBV20-1

CDR3aa: CASSPTAAKNIQYF
j_gene: TRBJ2-4
v_gene: TRBV12-3/TRBV12-4